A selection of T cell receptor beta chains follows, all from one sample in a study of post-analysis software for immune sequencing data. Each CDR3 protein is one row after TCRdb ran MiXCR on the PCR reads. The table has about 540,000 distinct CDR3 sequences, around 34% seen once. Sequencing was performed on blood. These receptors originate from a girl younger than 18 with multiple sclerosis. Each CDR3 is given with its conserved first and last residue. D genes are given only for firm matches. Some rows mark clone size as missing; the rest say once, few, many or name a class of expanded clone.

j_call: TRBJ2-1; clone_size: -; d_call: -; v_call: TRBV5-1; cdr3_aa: CASSLGGPNSYNEQFF; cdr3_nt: TGCGCCAGCAGCTTGGGAGGGCCAAACTCCTACAATGAGCAGTTCTTC
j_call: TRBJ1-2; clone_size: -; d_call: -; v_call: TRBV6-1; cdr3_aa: CASSESGRALDGYTF; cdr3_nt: TGTGCCAGCAGTGAATCGGGAAGGGCATTAGATGGCTACACCTTC
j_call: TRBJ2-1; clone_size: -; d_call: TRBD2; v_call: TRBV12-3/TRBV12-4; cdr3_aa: CASSFRTSGGAQNEQFF; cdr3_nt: TGTGCCAGCAGTTTCCGGACTAGCGGGGGGGCGCAAAATGAGCAGTTCTTC
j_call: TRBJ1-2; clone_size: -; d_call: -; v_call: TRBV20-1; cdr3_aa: CSAPPGDGYGYTF; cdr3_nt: TGCAGTGCCCCCCCAGGGGACGGCTATGGCTACACCTTC
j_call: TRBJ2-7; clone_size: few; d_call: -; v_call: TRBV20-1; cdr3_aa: CSAPGSAYEQYF; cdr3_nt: TGCAGTGCTCCTGGGTCAGCCTACGAGCAGTACTTC
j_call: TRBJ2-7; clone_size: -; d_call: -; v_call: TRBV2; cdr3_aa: CASRGISYEQYF; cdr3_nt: TGTGCCAGCAGGGGGATTAGCTACGAGCAGTACTTC
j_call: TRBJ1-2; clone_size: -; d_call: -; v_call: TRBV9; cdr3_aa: CASSVAVEGLNYGYTF; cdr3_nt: TGTGCCAGCAGCGTAGCGGTAGAGGGACTTAACTATGGCTACACCTTC
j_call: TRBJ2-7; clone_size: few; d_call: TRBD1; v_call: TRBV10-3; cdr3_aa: CAIRGDSSYEQYF; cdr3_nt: TGTGCCATCAGAGGGGACAGCTCCTACGAGCAGTACTTC
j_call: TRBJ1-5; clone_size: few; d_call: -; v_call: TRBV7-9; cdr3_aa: CASSLGPAYSNQPQHF; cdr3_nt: TGTGCCAGCAGCTTAGGCCCGGCTTATAGCAATCAGCCCCAGCATTTT
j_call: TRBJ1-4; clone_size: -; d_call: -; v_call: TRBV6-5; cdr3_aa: CASSYAGPTNEKLFF; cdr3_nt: TGTGCCAGCAGTTACGCAGGACCAACTAATGAAAAACTGTTTTTT
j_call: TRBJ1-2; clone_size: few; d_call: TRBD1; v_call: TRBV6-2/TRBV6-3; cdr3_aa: CASSYPEGAHGYTF; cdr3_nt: TGTGCCAGCAGTTACCCCGAGGGGGCGCATGGCTACACCTTC
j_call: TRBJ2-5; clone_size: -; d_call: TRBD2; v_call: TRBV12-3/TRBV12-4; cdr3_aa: CASSLSGIQVTQYF; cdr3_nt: TGTGCCAGCAGTTTGAGCGGGATTCAGGTGACCCAGTACTTC
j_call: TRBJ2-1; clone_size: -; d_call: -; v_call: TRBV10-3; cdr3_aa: CAIKEDKRDEQFF; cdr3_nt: TGTGCCATCAAAGAGGACAAGCGGGATGAGCAGTTCTTC
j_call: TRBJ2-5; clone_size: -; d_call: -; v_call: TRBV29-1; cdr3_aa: CSVGGYETQYF; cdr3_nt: TGCAGCGTTGGAGGGTACGAGACCCAGTACTTC
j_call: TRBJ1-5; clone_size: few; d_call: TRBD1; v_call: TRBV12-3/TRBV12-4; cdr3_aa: CASSRGTANQPQHF; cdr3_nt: TGTGCCAGCAGCCGCGGGACAGCAAATCAGCCCCAGCATTTT
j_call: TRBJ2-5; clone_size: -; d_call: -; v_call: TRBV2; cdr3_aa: CASSPHQLSQTQYF; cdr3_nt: TGTGCCAGCAGCCCTCATCAGTTAAGCCAGACCCAGTACTTC
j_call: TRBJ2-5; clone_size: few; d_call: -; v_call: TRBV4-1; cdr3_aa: CASSQDPGRETQYF; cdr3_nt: TGTGCCAGCAGCCAAGATCCGGGGCGAGAGACCCAGTACTTC
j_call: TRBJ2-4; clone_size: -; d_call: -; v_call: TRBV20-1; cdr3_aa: CSAREVAKSIQYF; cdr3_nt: TGCAGTGCTAGAGAGGTAGCCAAAAGCATTCAGTACTTC
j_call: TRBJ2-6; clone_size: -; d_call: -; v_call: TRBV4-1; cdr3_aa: CASSYQAAEAGANVPTF; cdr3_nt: TGCGCCAGCAGCTACCAAGCGGCAGAGGCTGGGGCCAACGTCCCGACTTTC
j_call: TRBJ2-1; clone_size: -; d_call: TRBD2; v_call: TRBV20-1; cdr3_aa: CSARDGGGGAGYEQFF; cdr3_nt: TGCAGTGCTAGAGATGGAGGCGGGGGGGCTGGGTATGAGCAGTTCTTC
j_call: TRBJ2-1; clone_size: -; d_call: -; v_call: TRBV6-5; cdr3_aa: CASSNIDRYNEQFF; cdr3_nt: TGTGCCAGCAGTAACATTGACAGATACAATGAGCAGTTCTTC
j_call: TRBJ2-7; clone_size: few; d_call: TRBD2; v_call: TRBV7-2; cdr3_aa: CASSMRLAAGYEQYF; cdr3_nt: TGTGCCAGCAGCATGAGACTAGCGGCGGGCTACGAGCAGTACTTC
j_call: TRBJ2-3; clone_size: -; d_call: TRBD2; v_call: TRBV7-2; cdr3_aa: CASSPSGGFGDTQYF; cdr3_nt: TGTGCCAGCAGCCCTAGCGGGGGGTTCGGAGATACGCAGTATTTT
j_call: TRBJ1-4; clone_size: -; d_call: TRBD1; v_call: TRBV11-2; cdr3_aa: CASSPGQYNEKLFF; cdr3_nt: TGTGCCAGCAGTCCGGGACAGTATAATGAAAAACTGTTTTTT
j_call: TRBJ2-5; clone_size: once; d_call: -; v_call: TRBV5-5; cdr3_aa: CASSLAGQLPQETQYF; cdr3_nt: TGTGCCAGCAGCTTGGCAGGCCAGCTGCCTCAAGAGACCCAGTACTTC
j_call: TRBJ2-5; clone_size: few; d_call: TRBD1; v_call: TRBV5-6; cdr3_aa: CASSPEGTGGLVGETQYF; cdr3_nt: TGTGCCAGCAGCCCGGAAGGGACAGGGGGTCTGGTCGGAGAGACCCAGTACTTC
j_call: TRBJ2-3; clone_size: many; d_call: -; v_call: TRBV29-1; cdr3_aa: CSVGGTDTQYF; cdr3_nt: TGCAGCGTGGGTGGCACAGATACGCAGTATTTT
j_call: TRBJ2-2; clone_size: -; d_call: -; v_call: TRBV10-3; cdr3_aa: CATSGGTNTGELFF; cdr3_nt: TGTGCCACCAGCGGCGGCACGAACACCGGGGAGCTGTTTTTT
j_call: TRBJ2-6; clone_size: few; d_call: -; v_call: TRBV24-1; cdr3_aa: CATSDPKTDGANVLTF; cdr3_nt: TGTGCCACCAGTGATCCCAAGACTGACGGGGCCAACGTCCTGACTTTC
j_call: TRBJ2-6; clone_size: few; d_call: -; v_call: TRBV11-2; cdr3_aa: CASRGVRRLRTGANVLTF; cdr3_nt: TGTGCCAGCAGGGGGGTGCGCAGGCTCAGAACCGGGGCCAACGTCCTGACTTTC
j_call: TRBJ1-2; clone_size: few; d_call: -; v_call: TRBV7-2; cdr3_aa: CASSFGVGASYGYTF; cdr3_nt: TGTGCCAGCAGCTTCGGCGTGGGAGCCTCCTATGGCTACACCTTC
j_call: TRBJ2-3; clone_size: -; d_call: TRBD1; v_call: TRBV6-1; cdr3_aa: CASSEAGTGIHSNQPQYF; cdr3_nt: TGTGCCAGCAGTGAGGCTGGGACAGGGATTCATAGCAATCAGCCCCAGTATTTT
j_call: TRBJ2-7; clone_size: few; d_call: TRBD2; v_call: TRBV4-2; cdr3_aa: CASSPPGGVRYF; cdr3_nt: TGTGCCAGCAGCCCTCCGGGGGGGGTCCGGTACTTC
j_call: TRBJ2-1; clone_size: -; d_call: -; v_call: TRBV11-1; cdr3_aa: CASSLAETYNEQFF; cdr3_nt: TGTGCCAGCAGCTTGGCGGAAACCTACAATGAGCAGTTCTTC
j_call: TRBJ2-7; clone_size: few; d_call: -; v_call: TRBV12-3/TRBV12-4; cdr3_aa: CASSSTGGIRYEQYF; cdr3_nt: TGTGCCAGCAGTTCTACGGGGGGCATTCGCTACGAGCAGTACTTC
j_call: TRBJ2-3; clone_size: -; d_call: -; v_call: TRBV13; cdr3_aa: CASSLVIWDRSTDTQYF; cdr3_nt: TGTGCCAGCAGCTTAGTGATATGGGATCGGAGCACAGATACGCAGTATTTT
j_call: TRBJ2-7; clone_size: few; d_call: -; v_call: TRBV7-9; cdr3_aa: CASSARGSYEQYF; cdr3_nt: TGTGCCAGCAGCGCCCGGGGATCCTACGAGCAGTACTTC
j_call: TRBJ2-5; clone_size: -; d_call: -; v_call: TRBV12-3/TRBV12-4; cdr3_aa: CASRREETQYF; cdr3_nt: TGTGCCAGCAGGCGAGAGGAGACCCAGTACTTC
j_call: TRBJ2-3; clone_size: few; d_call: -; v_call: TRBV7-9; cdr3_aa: CASSPGLVDTQYF; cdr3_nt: TGTGCCAGCAGCCCCGGGTTAGTAGATACGCAGTATTTT
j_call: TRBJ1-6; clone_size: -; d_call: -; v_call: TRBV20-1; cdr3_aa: CSASSYNSPLHF; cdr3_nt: TGCAGTGCTAGTTCATATAATTCACCCCTCCACTTT
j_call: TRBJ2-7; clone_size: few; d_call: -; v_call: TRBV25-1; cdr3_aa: CASSPWGSYEQYF; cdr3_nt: TGTGCCAGCAGTCCCTGGGGTTCCTACGAGCAGTACTTC
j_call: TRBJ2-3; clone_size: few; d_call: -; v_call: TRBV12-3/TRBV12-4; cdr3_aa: CASTRDTTDTQYF; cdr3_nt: TGTGCCAGCACCAGGGACACCACAGATACGCAGTATTTT
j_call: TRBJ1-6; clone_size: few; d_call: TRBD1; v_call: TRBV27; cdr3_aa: CASSAGDRDNSPLHF; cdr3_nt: TGTGCCAGCAGTGCGGGGGACAGAGATAATTCACCCCTCCACTTT
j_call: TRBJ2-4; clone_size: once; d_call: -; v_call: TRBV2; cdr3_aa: CASSELNSLAKNIQYF; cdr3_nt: TGTGCCAGCAGTGAATTAAACTCGTTAGCCAAAAACATTCAGTACTTC
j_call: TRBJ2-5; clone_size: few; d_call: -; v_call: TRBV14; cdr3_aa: CASSPTVTQYF; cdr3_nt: TGTGCCAGCAGCCCAACGGTGACCCAGTACTTC
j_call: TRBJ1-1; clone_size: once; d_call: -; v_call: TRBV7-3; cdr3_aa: CASSLTTLAGTEAFF; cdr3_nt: TGTGCCAGCAGCTTAACAACTCTCGCGGGCACTGAAGCTTTCTTT
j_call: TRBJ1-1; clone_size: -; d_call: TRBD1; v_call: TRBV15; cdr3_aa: CATSRGRQGTEAFF; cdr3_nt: TGTGCCACCAGCAGAGGAAGACAGGGCACTGAAGCTTTCTTT
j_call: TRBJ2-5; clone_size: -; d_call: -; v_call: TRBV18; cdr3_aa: CASSAYREETQYF; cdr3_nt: TGTGCCAGCTCAGCGTATAGGGAAGAGACCCAGTACTTC
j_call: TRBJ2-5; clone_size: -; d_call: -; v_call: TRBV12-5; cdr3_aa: CASGSTRAEQETQYF; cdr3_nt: TGTGCTAGTGGTTCGACCCGGGCCGAACAAGAGACCCAGTACTTC
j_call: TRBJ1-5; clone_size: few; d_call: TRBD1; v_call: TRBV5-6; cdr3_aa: CASSKKPGTGGQPQHF; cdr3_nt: TGTGCCAGCAGCAAAAAACCCGGGACAGGTGGCCAGCCCCAGCATTTT
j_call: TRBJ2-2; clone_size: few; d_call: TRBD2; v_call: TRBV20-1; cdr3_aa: CSARDGSAGGRTGELFF; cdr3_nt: TGCAGTGCTAGAGATGGCTCCGCGGGGGGGCGCACCGGGGAGCTGTTTTTT
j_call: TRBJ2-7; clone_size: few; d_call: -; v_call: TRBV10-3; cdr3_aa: CAISEGLQGSYEQYF; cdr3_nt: TGTGCCATCAGTGAGGGACTACAAGGGTCCTACGAGCAGTACTTC
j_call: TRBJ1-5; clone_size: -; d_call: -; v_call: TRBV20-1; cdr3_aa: CSATRQQTSNQPQHF; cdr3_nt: TGCAGTGCTACACGACAGCAGACTAGCAATCAGCCCCAGCATTTT
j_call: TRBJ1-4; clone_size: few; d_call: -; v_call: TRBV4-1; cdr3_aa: CASSQDARSPGREKLFF; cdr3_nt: TGCGCCAGCAGCCAAGATGCGAGGTCCCCCGGGAGGGAAAAACTGTTTTTT
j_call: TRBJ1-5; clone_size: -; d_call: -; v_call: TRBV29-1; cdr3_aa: CSVHTYRGNQPQHF; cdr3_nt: TGCAGCGTCCACACGTACAGGGGCAATCAGCCCCAGCATTTT
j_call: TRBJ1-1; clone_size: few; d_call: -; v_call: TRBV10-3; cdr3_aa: CAISSPTNTEAFF; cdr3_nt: TGTGCCATCAGTTCCCCCACGAACACTGAAGCTTTCTTT